This entry describes one T cell receptor (beta chain). This sample stems from a study of T cells in localized non-small cell lung cancer. The method was immunoSEQ multiplex PCR; TCRdb's version includes in-frame clones alone and lacks a portion of them. The table shows about 24,000 clones, with 88% occurring only once. The ends were cut back, 0 bases at V and 0 bases at J, with 4 bases in the middle. Germline values: CDR1 SGHDT, CDR2 YYEEEE. This CDR3 has 13 amino acids. The material sequenced was peripheral blood mononuclear cells, taken before any cancer treatment. The chain combines TRBV5-6 with TRBJ2-7; D is unresolved. The source is a woman between 35 and 70 years old with stage III lung adenocarcinoma. The CDR3 DNA reads as TGTGCCAGCAGCTTGGGAAGCTCCTACGAGCAGTACTTC. Translation: CASSLGSSYEQYF.